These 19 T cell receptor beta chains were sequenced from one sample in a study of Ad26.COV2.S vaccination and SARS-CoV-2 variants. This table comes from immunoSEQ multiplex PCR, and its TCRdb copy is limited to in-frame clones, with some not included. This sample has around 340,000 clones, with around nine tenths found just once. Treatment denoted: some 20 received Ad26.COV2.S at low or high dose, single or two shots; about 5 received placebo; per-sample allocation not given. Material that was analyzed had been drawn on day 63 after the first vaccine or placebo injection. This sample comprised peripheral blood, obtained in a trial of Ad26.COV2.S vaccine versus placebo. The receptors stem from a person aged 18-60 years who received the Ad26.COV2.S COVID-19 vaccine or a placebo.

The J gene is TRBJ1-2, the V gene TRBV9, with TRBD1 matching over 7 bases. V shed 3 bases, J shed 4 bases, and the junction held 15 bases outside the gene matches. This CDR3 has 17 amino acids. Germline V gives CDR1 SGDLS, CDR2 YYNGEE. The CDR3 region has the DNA TGTGCCAGCAGCGCAGAAGCTGGCCGGGACAGTCTCTATGGCTACACCTTC. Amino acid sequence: CASSAEAGRDSLYGYTF.

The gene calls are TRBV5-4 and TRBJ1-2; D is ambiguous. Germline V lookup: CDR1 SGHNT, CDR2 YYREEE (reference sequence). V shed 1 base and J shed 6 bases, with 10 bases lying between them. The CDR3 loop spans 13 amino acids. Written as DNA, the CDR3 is TGTGCCAGCAGCTTGACGAGGGCGGATGGCTACACCTTC. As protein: CASSLTRADGYTF.

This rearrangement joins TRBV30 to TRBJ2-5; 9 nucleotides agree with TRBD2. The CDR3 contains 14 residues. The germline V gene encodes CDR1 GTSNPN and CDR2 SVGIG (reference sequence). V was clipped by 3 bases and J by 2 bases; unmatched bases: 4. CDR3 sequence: CAWSWSGRQETQYF. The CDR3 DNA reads TGTGCCTGGAGCTGGAGCGGGAGGCAAGAGACCCAGTACTTC.

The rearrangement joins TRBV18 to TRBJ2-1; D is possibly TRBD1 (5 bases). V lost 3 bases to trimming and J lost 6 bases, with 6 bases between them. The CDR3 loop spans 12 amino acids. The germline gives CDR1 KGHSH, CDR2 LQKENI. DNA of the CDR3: TGTGCCAGCTCACCCGACAGCAATGAGCAGTTCTTC. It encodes CASSPDSNEQFF.

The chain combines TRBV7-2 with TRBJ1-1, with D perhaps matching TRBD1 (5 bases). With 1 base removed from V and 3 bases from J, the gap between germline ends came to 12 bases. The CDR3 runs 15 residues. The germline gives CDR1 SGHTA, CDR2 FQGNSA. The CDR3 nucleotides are TGTGCCAGCAGCTTAGAGGGCAGGGTCGACACTGAAGCTTTCTTT. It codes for CASSLEGRVDTEAFF.

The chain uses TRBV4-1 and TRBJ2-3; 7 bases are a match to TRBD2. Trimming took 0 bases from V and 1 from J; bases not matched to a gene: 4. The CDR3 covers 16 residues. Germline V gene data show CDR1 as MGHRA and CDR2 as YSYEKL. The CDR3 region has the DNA TGCGCCAGCAGCCAAGAGCGGGGGAGAGGCACAGATACGCAGTATTTT. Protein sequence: CASSQERGRGTDTQYF.

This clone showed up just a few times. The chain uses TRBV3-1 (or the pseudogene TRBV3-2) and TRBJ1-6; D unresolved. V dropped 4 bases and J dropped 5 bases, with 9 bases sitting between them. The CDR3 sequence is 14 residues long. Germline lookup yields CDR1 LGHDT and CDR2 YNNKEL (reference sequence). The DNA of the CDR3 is TGTGCCAGCAGCCCGTCAGGCGATAATTCACCCCTCCACTTT. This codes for CASSPSGDNSPLHF.

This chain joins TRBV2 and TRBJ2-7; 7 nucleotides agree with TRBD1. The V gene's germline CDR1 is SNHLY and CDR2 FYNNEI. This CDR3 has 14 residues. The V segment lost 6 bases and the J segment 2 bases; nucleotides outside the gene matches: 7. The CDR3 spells CASRLNRGPYEQYF. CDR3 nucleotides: TGTGCCAGCAGACTCAACAGGGGACCCTACGAGCAGTACTTC.

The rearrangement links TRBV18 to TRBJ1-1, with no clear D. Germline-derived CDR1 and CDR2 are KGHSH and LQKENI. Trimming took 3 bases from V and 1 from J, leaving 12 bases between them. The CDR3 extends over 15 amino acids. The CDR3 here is CASSPDLAKNTEAFF. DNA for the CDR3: TGTGCCAGCTCACCCGACCTCGCCAAGAACACTGAAGCTTTCTTT.

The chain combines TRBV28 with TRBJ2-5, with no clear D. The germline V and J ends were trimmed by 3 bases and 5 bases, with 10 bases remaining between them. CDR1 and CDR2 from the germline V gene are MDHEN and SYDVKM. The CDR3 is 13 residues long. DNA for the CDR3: TGTGCCAGCAGTTTGGGATATGCGGAGACCCAGTACTTC. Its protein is CASSLGYAETQYF.

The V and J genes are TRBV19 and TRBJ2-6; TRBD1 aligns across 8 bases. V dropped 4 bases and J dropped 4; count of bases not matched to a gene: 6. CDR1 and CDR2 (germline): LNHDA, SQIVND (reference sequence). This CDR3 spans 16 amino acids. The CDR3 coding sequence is TGTGCCAGTAGTACCCAGGGGGCGTTGGGGGCCAACGTCCTGACTTTC. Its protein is CASSTQGALGANVLTF. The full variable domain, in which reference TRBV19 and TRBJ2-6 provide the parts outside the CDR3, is DGGITQSPKYLFRKEGQNVTLSCEQNLNHDAMYWYRQDPGQGLRLIYYSQIVNDFQKGDIAEGYSVSREKKESFPLTVTSAQKNPTAFYLCASSTQGALGANVLTFGAGSRLTVL.

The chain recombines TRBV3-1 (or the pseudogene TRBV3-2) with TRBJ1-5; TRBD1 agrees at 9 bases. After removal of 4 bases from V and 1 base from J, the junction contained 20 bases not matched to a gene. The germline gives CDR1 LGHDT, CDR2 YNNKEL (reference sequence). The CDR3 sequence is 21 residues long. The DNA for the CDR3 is TGTGCCAGCAGCCTATCCAGGGGATCGGGACAGGGTTTGTTGAGCAATCAGCCCCAGCATTTT. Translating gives CASSLSRGSGQGLLSNQPQHF.

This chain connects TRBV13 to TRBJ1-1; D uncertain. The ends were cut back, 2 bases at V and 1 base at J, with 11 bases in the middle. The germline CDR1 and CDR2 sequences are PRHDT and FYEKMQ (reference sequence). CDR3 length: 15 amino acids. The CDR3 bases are TGTGCCAGCAGCTTAAATCCGAGCGCGAACACTGAAGCTTTCTTT. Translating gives CASSLNPSANTEAFF.

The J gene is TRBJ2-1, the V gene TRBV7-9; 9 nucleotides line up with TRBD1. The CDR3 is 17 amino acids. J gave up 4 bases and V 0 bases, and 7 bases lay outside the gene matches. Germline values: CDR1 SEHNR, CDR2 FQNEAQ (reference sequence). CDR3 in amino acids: CASSLAGAGQGYNEQFF. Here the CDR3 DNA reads TGTGCCAGCAGCTTAGCCGGTGCGGGACAGGGATACAATGAGCAGTTCTTC. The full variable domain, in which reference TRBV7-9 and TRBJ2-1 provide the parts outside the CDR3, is DTGVSQNPRHKITKRGQNVTFRCDPISEHNRLYWYRQTLGQGPEFLTYFQNEAQLEKSRLLSDRFSAERPKGSFSTLEIQRTEQGDSAMYLCASSLAGAGQGYNEQFFGPGTRLTVL.

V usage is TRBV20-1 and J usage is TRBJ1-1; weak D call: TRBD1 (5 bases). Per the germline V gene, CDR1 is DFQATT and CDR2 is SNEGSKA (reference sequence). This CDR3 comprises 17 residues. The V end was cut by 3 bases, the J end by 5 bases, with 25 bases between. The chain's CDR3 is CSASGVPQGRGGTEAFF. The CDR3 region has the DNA TGCAGTGCTAGTGGTGTCCCGCAGGGTCGGGGAGGAACTGAAGCTTTCTTT.

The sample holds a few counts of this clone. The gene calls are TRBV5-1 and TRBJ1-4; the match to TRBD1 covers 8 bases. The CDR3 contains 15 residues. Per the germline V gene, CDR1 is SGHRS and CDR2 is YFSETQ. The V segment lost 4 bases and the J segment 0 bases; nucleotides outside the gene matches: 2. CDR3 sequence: CASSPQGATNEKLFF. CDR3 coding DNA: TGCGCCAGCAGCCCACAGGGGGCAACTAATGAAAAACTGTTTTTT.

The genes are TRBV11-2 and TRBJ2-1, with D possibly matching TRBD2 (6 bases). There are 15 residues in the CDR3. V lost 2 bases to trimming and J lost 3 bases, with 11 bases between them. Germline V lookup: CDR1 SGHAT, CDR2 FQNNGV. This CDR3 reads CASSLSTGGYNEQFF. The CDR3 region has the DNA TGTGCCAGCAGCTTAAGTACCGGGGGCTACAATGAGCAGTTCTTC.

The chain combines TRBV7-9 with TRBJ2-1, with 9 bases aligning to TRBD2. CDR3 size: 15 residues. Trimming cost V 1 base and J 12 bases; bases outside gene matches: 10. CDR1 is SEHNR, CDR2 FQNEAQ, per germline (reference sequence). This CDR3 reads CASSLVGSGSLRQFF. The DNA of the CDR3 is TGTGCCAGCAGCTTAGTTGGTAGCGGGAGTCTCCGGCAGTTCTTC.

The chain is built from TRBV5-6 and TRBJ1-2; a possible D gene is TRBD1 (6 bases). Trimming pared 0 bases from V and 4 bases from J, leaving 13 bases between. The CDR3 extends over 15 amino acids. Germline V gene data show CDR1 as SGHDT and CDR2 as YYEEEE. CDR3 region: CASSLVRGPGYGYTF. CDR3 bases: TGTGCCAGCAGCTTGGTACGGGGGCCGGGCTATGGCTACACCTTC.